This T cell receptor (beta chain) was recorded in a study of cytomegalovirus exposure and HLA in healthy donors. Study observations and caveats: In an earlier analysis, productive rearrangement rates for most beta V segments clustered near 90% or 30%. A link between a missense DCLRE1C variant and TCR beta V- and J-gene trimming emerged from a later analysis.

In the case of this clone: Antigen specificity is unknown.

Primers included in the PCR were 60 Vbeta and 13 Jbeta primers. Generated by immunoSEQ multiplex PCR, the TCRdb table keeps only in-frame clones and is missing some. Of 45,000 to 70,000 clones in the sample, roughly four fifths were seen once. Each donor was healthy, and each was a bone marrow donor. The TCR sequence derives from a man aged 30 to 45 in good health and CMV-seronegative. Sequencing used PBMCs.

The chain's CDR3 is CATSRDRARSGNTIYF. In DNA form, the CDR3 reads TGTGCCACCAGCAGAGACAGGGCCCGCTCTGGAAACACCATATATTTT. V gene TRBV15 combines with J gene TRBJ1-3, with a weak D call TRBD1 (5 bases). The CDR3 runs 16 residues. Germline V gene data show CDR1 as LNHNV and CDR2 as YYDKDF (reference sequence). Trimming pared 0 bases from V and 0 bases from J, leaving 9 bases between.